This record covers a single T cell receptor (beta chain). These data belong to a study of blood T cell repertoires in COVID-19. Across the whole study: Italy, Spain and the United States were the sources of the convalescent and acute COVID-19 samples.

Clones were sequenced by immunoSEQ multiplex PCR, and TCRdb holds only the in-frame ones, with some missing. The profile shows some 350,000 clones, about 88% of them singletons. Germline V gene lookup returns CDR1 LNHDA and CDR2 SQIVND (reference sequence). Germline trimming cut 7 bases from V and 2 bases from J; bases unmatched to any gene: 7. The CDR3 contains 15 residues. The material sequenced was PBMCs or T cells enriched from blood (not recorded which). This TCR was sampled from a woman in her twenties or thirties who had recovered from COVID-19. The J gene is TRBJ2-1, the V gene TRBV19, with TRBD1 identical over 8 bases. CDR3 in DNA: TGTGCCAGTACCCGGGGACAGGCCCCCTACAATGAGCAGTTCTTC. Protein product: CASTRGQAPYNEQFF.